The rows below give T cell receptor beta chains drawn from one sample of a study of long-term antiretroviral therapy in people with HIV. Here immunoSEQ multiplex PCR was the method, and the copy in TCRdb shows in-frame clones only, minus some. The table shows under 20,000 clones, with approximately 85% occurring only once. The sequences come from unsorted PBMCs, collected at the start of antiretroviral therapy, before treatment. These receptors all come from a man between 18 and 29 years old with HIV. The CDR3 runs from the conserved cysteine through the conserved F or W. Fields, in order: CDR3 protein, CDR3 DNA, V gene, J gene, D gene, clone size. The D gene is left open where the match is weak. Where a row states a size, it is once, few, many or the class of an expanded clone; other rows omit it.

CDR3 protein: CATLGVGVRRNEQFF; CDR3 DNA: TGTGCCACGCTCGGGGTCGGGGTTAGACGGAATGAGCAGTTCTTC; V gene: TRBV6-5; J gene: TRBJ2-1; D gene: NA; clone size: NA
CDR3 protein: CASFLFWTSASGELFF; CDR3 DNA: TGTGCCAGCTTTCTCTTCTGGACTAGCGCCTCCGGGGAGCTGTTTTTT; V gene: TRBV5-6; J gene: TRBJ2-2; D gene: TRBD2; clone size: NA
CDR3 protein: CASSFALAGRHEQFF; CDR3 DNA: TGTGCCAGCAGTTTTGCCCTAGCGGGAAGGCATGAGCAGTTCTTC; V gene: TRBV28; J gene: TRBJ2-1; D gene: TRBD2; clone size: NA
CDR3 protein: CASSQDQGWQPQHF; CDR3 DNA: TGCGCCAGCAGCCAAGACCAGGGTTGGCAGCCCCAGCATTTT; V gene: TRBV4-1; J gene: TRBJ1-5; D gene: NA; clone size: NA
CDR3 protein: CASSLYSGANVLTF; CDR3 DNA: TGCGCCAGCAGCTTGTACTCCGGGGCCAACGTCCTGACTTTC; V gene: TRBV5-1; J gene: TRBJ2-6; D gene: NA; clone size: NA
CDR3 protein: CASSQGRAGAGELFF; CDR3 DNA: TGCGCCAGCAGCCAAGGGCGGGCGGGAGCTGGGGAGCTGTTTTTT; V gene: TRBV4-3; J gene: TRBJ2-2; D gene: TRBD2; clone size: NA
CDR3 protein: CASSQATSYEQYF; CDR3 DNA: TGCGCCAGCAGCCAAGCGACCTCCTACGAGCAGTACTTC; V gene: TRBV4-3; J gene: TRBJ2-7; D gene: NA; clone size: NA
CDR3 protein: CASSQSRQGEQYF; CDR3 DNA: TGTGCCAGCAGCCAAAGTCGACAGGGAGAGCAGTACTTC; V gene: TRBV4-2; J gene: TRBJ2-7; D gene: TRBD1; clone size: few
CDR3 protein: CASSLAGAGETQYF; CDR3 DNA: TGTGCCAGCAGCTTAGCGGGAGCAGGAGAGACCCAGTACTTC; V gene: TRBV7-8; J gene: TRBJ2-5; D gene: NA; clone size: NA
CDR3 protein: CASSLPPNEQFF; CDR3 DNA: TGTGCCAGCAGCTTACCCCCTAATGAGCAGTTCTTC; V gene: TRBV7-9; J gene: TRBJ2-1; D gene: NA; clone size: NA
CDR3 protein: CASSVGGTNNEQFF; CDR3 DNA: TGTGCCAGCAGCGTAGGTGGGACTAACAATGAGCAGTTCTTC; V gene: TRBV9; J gene: TRBJ2-1; D gene: TRBD2; clone size: few
CDR3 protein: CASSDPLGNTEAFF; CDR3 DNA: TGTGCCAGCTCAGACCCTCTTGGAAACACTGAAGCTTTCTTT; V gene: TRBV18; J gene: TRBJ1-1; D gene: NA; clone size: few
CDR3 protein: CASSLVRSYEQYF; CDR3 DNA: TGTGCCAGCAGCTTGGTGAGGTCCTACGAGCAGTACTTC; V gene: TRBV5-8; J gene: TRBJ2-7; D gene: NA; clone size: NA
CDR3 protein: CASTPNRRGRNYGYTF; CDR3 DNA: TGTGCCAGTACCCCCAATAGGAGGGGAAGGAACTATGGCTACACCTTC; V gene: TRBV19; J gene: TRBJ1-2; D gene: NA; clone size: NA
CDR3 protein: CASSPTRNTGELFF; CDR3 DNA: TGTGCCAGCAGCCCGACAAGGAACACCGGGGAGCTGTTTTTT; V gene: TRBV11-2; J gene: TRBJ2-2; D gene: NA; clone size: NA
CDR3 protein: CASSLGGGPGRGTEAFF; CDR3 DNA: TGTGCCAGCAGTTTAGGCGGGGGGCCCGGGAGGGGCACTGAAGCTTTCTTT; V gene: TRBV27; J gene: TRBJ1-1; D gene: NA; clone size: NA
CDR3 protein: CASSGRDGVSTDTQYF; CDR3 DNA: TGCGCCAGCAGTGGCCGGGACGGTGTAAGCACAGATACGCAGTATTTT; V gene: TRBV10-2; J gene: TRBJ2-3; D gene: NA; clone size: NA
CDR3 protein: CASSSDQGRNTIYF; CDR3 DNA: TGTGCCAGCAGCTCAGACCAGGGTCGAAACACCATATATTTT; V gene: TRBV7-2; J gene: TRBJ1-3; D gene: NA; clone size: NA
CDR3 protein: CASSVAGASVGYTF; CDR3 DNA: TGTGCCAGTAGCGTCGCGGGGGCTTCGGTTGGCTACACCTTC; V gene: TRBV19; J gene: TRBJ1-2; D gene: NA; clone size: medium-sized
CDR3 protein: CASSFYRVRDTEAFF; CDR3 DNA: TGTGCCAGCAGTTTTTACAGGGTGAGGGACACTGAAGCTTTCTTT; V gene: TRBV28; J gene: TRBJ1-1; D gene: NA; clone size: NA
CDR3 protein: CASSSIRTNEHTDTQYF; CDR3 DNA: TGTGCCAGCAGCTCGATTAGGACAAACGAACACACAGATACGCAGTATTTT; V gene: TRBV5-6; J gene: TRBJ2-3; D gene: NA; clone size: NA
CDR3 protein: CASSLRQGFSYEQYF; CDR3 DNA: TGTGCCAGCAGCTTACGACAGGGATTCTCCTACGAGCAGTACTTC; V gene: TRBV7-9; J gene: TRBJ2-7; D gene: TRBD1; clone size: NA